The clone carrying this T cell receptor (beta chain) was observed a few times. The data are from a study of blood T cell repertoires in COVID-19. About the research overall: Both acute and convalescent COVID-19 samples were obtained from the United States, Italy and Spain. Sources were T cells, B-cell-depleted T cells, or PBMCs; the material itself was cDNA or gDNA.

The CDR3 runs 16 residues. Germline V gene lookup returns CDR1 MNHEY and CDR2 SVGAGI. The ends were cut back, 0 bases at V and 2 bases at J, with 14 bases in the middle. As originally analysed: From reference gene primer amplification, estimates of nucleated cell counts were derived. The method was immunoSEQ multiplex PCR; TCRdb's version includes in-frame clones alone and lacks a portion of them. V and J calls and clone size are those listed in that table; D and trimming were worked out from the DNA. The repertoire holds about 260,000 clones, with around 87% as singletons. Sequenced material: peripheral blood. The chain has TRBV6-5 and TRBJ2-7; no definite D call. This TCR was sampled from a woman aged 45 to 65 with acute or convalescent COVID-19. The CDR3 sequence is CASSYSGVASTYEQYF. Written as DNA, the CDR3 is TGTGCCAGCAGTTACTCAGGAGTTGCTAGTACCTACGAGCAGTACTTC.